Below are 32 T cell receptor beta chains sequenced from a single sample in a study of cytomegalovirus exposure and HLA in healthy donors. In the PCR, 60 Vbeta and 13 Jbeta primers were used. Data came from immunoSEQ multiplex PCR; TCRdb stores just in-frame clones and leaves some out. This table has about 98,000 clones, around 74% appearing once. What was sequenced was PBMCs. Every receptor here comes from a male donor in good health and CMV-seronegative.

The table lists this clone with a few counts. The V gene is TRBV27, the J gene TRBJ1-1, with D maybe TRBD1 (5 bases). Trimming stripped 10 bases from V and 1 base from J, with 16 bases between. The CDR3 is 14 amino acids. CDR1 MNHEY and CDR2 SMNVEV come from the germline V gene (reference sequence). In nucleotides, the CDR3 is TGTGCCACCTCGCCAGGGCAGGGGAACACTGAAGCTTTCTTT. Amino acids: CATSPGQGNTEAFF.

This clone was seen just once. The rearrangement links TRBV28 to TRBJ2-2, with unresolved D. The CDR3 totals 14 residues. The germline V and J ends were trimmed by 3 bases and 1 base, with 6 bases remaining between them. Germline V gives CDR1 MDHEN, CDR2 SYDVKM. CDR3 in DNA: TGTGCCAGCAGTTTCCCCGGGAACACCGGGGAGCTGTTTTTT. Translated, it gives CASSFPGNTGELFF.

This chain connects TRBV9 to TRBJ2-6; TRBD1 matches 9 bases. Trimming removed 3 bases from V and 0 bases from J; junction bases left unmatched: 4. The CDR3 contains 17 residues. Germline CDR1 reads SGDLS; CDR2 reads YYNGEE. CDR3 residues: CASSAGQGNSGANVLTF. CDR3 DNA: TGTGCCAGCAGCGCGGGACAGGGTAACTCTGGGGCCAACGTCCTGACTTTC.

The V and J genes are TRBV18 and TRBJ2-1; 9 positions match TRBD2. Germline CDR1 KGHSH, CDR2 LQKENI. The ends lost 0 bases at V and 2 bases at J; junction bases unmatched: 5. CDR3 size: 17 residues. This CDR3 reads CASSPPNSGGPYNEQFF. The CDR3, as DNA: TGTGCCAGCTCACCACCGAATAGCGGGGGACCCTACAATGAGCAGTTCTTC.

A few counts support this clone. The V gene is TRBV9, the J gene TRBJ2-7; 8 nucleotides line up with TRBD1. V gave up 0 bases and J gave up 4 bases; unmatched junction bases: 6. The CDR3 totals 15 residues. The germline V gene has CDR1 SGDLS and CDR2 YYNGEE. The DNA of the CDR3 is TGTGCCAGCAGCGTAGGTCCGGACAGGGATTACGAGCAGTACTTC. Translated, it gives CASSVGPDRDYEQYF.

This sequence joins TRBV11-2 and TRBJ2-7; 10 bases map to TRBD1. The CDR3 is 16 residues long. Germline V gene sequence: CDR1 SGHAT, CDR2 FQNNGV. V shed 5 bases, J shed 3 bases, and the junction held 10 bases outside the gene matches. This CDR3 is CASSQGWGQGLYEQYF. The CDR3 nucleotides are TGTGCCAGCAGCCAGGGGTGGGGACAGGGGCTCTACGAGCAGTACTTC.

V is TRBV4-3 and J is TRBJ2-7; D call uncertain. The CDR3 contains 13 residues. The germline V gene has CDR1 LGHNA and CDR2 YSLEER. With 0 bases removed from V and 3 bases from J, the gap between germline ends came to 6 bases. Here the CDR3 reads CASSQDRDYEQYF. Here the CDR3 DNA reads TGCGCCAGCAGCCAAGATAGAGACTACGAGCAGTACTTC.

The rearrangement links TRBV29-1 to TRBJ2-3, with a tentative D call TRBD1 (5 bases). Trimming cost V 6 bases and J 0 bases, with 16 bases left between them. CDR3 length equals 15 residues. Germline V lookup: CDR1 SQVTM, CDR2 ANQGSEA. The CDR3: CSVDRTATSTDTQYF. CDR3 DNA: TGCAGCGTCGACAGAACAGCGACTAGCACAGATACGCAGTATTTT.

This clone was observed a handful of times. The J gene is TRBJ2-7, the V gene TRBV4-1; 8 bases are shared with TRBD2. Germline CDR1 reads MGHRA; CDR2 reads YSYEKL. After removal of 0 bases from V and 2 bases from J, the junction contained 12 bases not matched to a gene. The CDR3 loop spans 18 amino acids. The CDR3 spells CASSQDSSGTPSPYEQYF. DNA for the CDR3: TGCGCCAGCAGCCAAGATAGTAGCGGGACACCGTCCCCCTACGAGCAGTACTTC.

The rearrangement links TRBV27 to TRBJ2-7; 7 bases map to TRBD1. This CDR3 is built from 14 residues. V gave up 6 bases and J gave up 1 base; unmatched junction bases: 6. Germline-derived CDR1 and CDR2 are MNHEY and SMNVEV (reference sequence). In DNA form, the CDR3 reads TGTGCCAGCAGGTTGGGACAGAGATCCTACGAGCAGTACTTC. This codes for CASRLGQRSYEQYF.

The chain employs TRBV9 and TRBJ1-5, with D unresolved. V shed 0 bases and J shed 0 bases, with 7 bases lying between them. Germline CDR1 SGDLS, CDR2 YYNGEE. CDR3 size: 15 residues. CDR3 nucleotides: TGTGCCAGCAGCGTAGACGGGAATAGCAATCAGCCCCAGCATTTT. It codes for CASSVDGNSNQPQHF.

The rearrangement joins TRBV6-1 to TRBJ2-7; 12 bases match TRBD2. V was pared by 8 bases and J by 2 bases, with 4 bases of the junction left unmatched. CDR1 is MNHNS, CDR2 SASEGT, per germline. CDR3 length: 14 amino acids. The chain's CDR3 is CASETSGSPYEQYF. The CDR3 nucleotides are TGTGCCAGCGAGACTAGCGGGAGTCCCTACGAGCAGTACTTC.

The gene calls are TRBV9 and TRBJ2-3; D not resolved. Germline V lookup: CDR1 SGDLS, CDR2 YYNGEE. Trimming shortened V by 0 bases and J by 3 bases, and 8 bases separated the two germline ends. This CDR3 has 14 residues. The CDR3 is CASSVDLGTDTQYF. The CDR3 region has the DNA TGTGCCAGCAGCGTAGATCTCGGGACAGATACGCAGTATTTT.

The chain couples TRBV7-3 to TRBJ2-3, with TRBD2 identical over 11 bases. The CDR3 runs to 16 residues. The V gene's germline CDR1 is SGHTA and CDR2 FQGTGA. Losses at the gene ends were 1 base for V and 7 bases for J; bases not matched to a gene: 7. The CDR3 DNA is TGTGCCAGCAGCTTAAATCGGGCTAGCGGGAGGAATACGCAGTATTTT. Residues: CASSLNRASGRNTQYF.

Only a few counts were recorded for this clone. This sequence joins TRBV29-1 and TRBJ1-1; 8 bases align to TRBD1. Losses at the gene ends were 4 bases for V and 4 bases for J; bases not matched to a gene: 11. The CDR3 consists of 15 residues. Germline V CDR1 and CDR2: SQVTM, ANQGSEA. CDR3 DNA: TGCAGCGTTGGTGGGGCAGGGGGCAGTGGCACTGAAGCTTTCTTT. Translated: CSVGGAGGSGTEAFF.

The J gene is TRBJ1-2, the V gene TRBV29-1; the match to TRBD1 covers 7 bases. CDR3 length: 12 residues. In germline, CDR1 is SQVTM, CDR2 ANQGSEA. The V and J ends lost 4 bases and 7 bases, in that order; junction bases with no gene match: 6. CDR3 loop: CSVGQGDRGYTF. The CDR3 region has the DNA TGCAGCGTTGGGCAGGGGGATCGTGGCTACACCTTC.

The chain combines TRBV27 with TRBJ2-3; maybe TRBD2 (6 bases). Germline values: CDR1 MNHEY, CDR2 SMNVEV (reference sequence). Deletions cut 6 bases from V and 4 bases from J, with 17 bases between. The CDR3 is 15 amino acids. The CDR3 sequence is CASRRSGVSADTQYF. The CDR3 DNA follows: TGTGCCAGCAGGCGTTCGGGGGTCAGCGCAGATACGCAGTATTTT.

The chain's CDR3 is CASSILFGNTIYF. In DNA, the CDR3 is TGTGCCAGCAGTATACTATTCGGAAACACCATATATTTT. The chain is built from TRBV27 and TRBJ1-3; no clear D gene. This CDR3 contains 13 residues. In germline, CDR1 is MNHEY, CDR2 SMNVEV (reference sequence). V dropped 5 bases and J dropped 4 bases, with 9 bases sitting between them.

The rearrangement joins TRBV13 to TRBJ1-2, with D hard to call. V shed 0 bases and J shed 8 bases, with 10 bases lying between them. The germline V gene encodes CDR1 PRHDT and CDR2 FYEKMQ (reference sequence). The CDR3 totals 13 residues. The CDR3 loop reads CASSLGLAWGYTF. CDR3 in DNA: TGTGCCAGCAGCTTAGGTCTGGCCTGGGGCTACACCTTC.

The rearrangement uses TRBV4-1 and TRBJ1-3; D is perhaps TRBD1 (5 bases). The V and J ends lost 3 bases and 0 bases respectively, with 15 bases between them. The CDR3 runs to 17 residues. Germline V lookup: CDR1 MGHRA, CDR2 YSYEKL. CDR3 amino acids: CASSHGLRGPSGNTIYF. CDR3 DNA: TGCGCCAGCAGCCACGGGCTGCGGGGCCCCTCTGGAAACACCATATATTTT.

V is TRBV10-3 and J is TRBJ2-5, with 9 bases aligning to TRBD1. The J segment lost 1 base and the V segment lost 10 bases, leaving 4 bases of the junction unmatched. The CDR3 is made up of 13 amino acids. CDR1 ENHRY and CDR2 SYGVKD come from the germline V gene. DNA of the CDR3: TGTGCCACCCGGGACAGGGTCCAAGAGACCCAGTACTTC. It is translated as CATRDRVQETQYF.

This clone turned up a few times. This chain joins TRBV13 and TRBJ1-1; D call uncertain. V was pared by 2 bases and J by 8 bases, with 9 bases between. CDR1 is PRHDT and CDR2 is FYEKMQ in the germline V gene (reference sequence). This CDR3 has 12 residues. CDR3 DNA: TGTGCCAGCAGCTTACCGCGGCGAGAAGCTTTCTTT. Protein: CASSLPRREAFF.

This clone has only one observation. The CDR3 reads CASSLQGAEQPQHF. The CDR3, as DNA: TGTGCCAGCAGTCTACAGGGGGCAGAGCAGCCCCAGCATTTT. The chain employs TRBV2 and TRBJ1-5; TRBD1 agrees at 9 bases. The germline CDR1 and CDR2 sequences are SNHLY and FYNNEI. The CDR3 is made up of 14 amino acids. Trimming cost V 5 bases and J 7 bases; bases outside gene matches: 6.

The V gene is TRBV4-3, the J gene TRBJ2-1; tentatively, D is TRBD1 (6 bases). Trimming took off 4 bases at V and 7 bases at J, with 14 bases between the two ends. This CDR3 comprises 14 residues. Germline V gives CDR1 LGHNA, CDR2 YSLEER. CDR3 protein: CASSRNNRENEQFF. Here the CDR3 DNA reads TGCGCCAGCAGCCGAAATAACAGGGAAAATGAGCAGTTCTTC.

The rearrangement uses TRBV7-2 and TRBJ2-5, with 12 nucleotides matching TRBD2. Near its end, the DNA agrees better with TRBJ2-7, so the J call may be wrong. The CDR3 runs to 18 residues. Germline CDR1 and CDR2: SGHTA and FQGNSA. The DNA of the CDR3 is TGTGCCAGCAGCTTATCAGGACTAGCGGGAAAGGGGTCTTACGAGCAGTACTTC. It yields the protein CASSLSGLAGKGSYEQYF.

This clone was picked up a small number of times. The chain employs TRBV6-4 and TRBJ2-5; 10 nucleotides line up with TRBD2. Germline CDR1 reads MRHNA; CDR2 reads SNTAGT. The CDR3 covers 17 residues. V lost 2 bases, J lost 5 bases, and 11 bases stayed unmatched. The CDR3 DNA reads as TGTGCCAGCAGTGACGCCCTAGCGGGGGTCGGAGGGGAGACCCAGTACTTC. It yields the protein CASSDALAGVGGETQYF.

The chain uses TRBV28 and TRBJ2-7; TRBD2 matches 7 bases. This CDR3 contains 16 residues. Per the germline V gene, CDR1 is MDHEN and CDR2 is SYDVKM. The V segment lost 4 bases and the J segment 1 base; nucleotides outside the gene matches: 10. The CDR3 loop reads CASSYPLAEPSYEQYF. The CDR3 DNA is TGTGCCAGCAGTTACCCCCTAGCGGAGCCATCCTACGAGCAGTACTTC.

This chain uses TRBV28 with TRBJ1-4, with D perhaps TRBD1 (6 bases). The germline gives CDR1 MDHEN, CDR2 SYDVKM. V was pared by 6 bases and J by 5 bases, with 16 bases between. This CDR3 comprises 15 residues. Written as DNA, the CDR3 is TGTGCCAGCAGCTATGTGACAGGTTCCAATGAAAAACTGTTTTTT. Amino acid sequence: CASSYVTGSNEKLFF.

CDR3 in DNA: TGTGCCTCGGAGGGAGCGGGTAGCACAGATACGCAGTATTTT. It codes for CASEGAGSTDTQYF. The V and J genes are TRBV30 and TRBJ2-3, with a tentative D call TRBD2 (6 bases). This CDR3 spans 14 amino acids. Germline lookup yields CDR1 GTSNPN and CDR2 SVGIG (reference sequence). The V gene lost 7 bases and the J gene lost 0 bases, with 14 bases spanning the gap.

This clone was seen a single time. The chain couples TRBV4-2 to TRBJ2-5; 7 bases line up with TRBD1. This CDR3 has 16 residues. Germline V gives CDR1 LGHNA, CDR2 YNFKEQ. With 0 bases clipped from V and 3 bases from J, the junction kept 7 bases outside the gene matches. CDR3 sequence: CASSQETRDSKETQYF. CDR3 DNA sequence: TGTGCCAGCAGCCAAGAGACCCGGGACAGCAAAGAGACCCAGTACTTC.

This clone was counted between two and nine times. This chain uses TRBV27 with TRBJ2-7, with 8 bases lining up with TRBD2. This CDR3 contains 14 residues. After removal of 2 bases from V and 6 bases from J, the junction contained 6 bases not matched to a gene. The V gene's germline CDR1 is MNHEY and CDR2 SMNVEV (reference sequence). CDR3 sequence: CASSLIREGGEQYF. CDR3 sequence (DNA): TGTGCCAGCAGTTTAATACGGGAGGGAGGCGAGCAGTACTTC.

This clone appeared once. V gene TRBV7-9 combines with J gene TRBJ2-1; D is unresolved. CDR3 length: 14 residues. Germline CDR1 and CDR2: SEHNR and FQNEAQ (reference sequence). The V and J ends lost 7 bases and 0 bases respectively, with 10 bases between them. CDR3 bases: TGTGCCAGCACCGTGTCGAGCTCCTACAATGAGCAGTTCTTC. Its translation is CASTVSSSYNEQFF.